The present T cell receptor (beta chain) was sequenced within a study of blood T cell repertoires in COVID-19. About the study: The United States, Italy and Spain provided the acute and convalescent COVID-19 samples.

Assignment of participants to cohorts was predicated upon participant-reported clinical history. Per the study methods: Reference gene primer amplification yielded estimated nucleated cell counts. This table comes from immunoSEQ multiplex PCR, and its TCRdb copy is limited to in-frame clones, with some not included. For V, J and clone size, that table is used; D and trimming come from the DNA. The table has about 320,000 clones, about 88% seen once. After removal of 5 bases from V and 0 bases from J, the junction contained 10 bases not matched to a gene. The CDR3 is 17 residues long. Germline V gene lookup returns CDR1 SEHNR and CDR2 FQNEAQ (reference sequence). This clone has a single count.

The gene calls are TRBV7-9 and TRBJ1-3; 7 bases match TRBD1. Sequencing used PBMCs or T cells enriched from blood (not recorded which). The origin of this receptor is a man between 60 and 75 years old who had recovered from COVID-19. The CDR3 is CASSRGTASYSGNTIYF. CDR3 in DNA: TGTGCCAGCAGCAGAGGGACAGCCAGCTACTCTGGAAACACCATATATTTT.